What follows are 28 T cell receptor beta chains derived from one specimen sequenced in a study of CXCR3-negative and CXCR3-positive naive CD8 T cells (dated by TCRdb to about 2019). No cognate antigen is known for these TCRs. Study-level results and caveats: Compared with CXCR3-negative naive cells, CXCR3-positive naive cells had TRB CDR3s with higher hydrophobicity (lower Kidera factor 4), lower energy, and higher strength and volume indices.

The sample was run on a NextSeq 550. The Human TCR Profiling Kit (MiLaboratory) was used to prepare UMI-labeled 5' RACE TRB cDNA libraries. With the reads reprocessed by TCRdb, a single entry stands for each CDR3 protein sequence and no DNA is reported. This sample's table carries about 6,000 distinct CDR3 sequences. The ten largest clones take up roughly 1.6% of the sample. The material sequenced was naive CXCR3+ CD8+ T cells from blood. The cell subset or site tag for this specimen amounts to: CD45RO-CCR7+CD27+CD95- naive CD8+ T cells expressing CXCR3 (TNR3+). These receptors all stem from a human donor in good health. Some clones in this sample may be carry-over from other donors' samples.

This chain uses TRBV29-1 with TRBJ1-1; TCRdb lists TRBD1, though no DNA is available to test this call. The V gene's germline CDR1 is SQVTM and CDR2 ANQGSEA. The CDR3 is made up of 14 amino acids. The CDR3 sequence is CSAPPGGVNTEAFF.

The chain carries TRBV29-1 and TRBJ2-5. CDR1 and CDR2 (germline): SQVTM, ANQGSEA. The CDR3 is made up of 12 amino acids. CDR3 loop: CSVKVVGETQYF.

The CDR3 reads CASSQENGGGNYEQYF. V and J are TRBV4-1 and TRBJ2-7; the D gene TCRdb calls, TRBD2, cannot be checked with no DNA. Germline assignment: CDR1 MGHRA and CDR2 YSYEKL. The CDR3 has 16 amino acids.

V is TRBV4-1 and J is TRBJ2-5; the TCRdb call, TRBD2, lacks DNA for checking. Germline V gene sequence: CDR1 MGHRA, CDR2 YSYEKL. The CDR3 runs 14 residues. CDR3 residues: CASSPLGREETQYF.

The V gene is TRBV29-1, the J gene TRBJ2-1. Germline V gene lookup returns CDR1 SQVTM and CDR2 ANQGSEA. The CDR3 has 14 residues. CDR3 sequence: CSVEDWSWNNEQFF.

The rearrangement links TRBV9 to TRBJ2-3; TCRdb names TRBD2, which stays unverified in the absence of DNA. CDR3 size: 14 residues. In germline, CDR1 is SGDLS, CDR2 YYNGEE. This CDR3 reads CASGGGGPTDTQYF.

The chain couples TRBV4-1 to TRBJ2-3. CDR1 MGHRA and CDR2 YSYEKL come from the germline V gene. CDR3 length: 14 amino acids. The CDR3 loop is CASSQRSGSDTQYF.

The chain has TRBV5-1 and TRBJ2-2; the D call of TRBD1 rests on TCRdb alone, since no DNA is present to check it. Germline V lookup: CDR1 SGHRS, CDR2 YFSETQ. The CDR3 consists of 15 residues. CDR3: CASRDSSTNTGELFF.

This sequence joins TRBV9 and TRBJ1-2. CDR3 length: 13 amino acids. Germline CDR1 reads SGDLS; CDR2 reads YYNGEE. This CDR3 reads CASSVTTYYGYTF.

The V gene is TRBV6-5, the J gene TRBJ2-3; without DNA, the TCRdb call of TRBD1 cannot be checked. CDR3 length: 19 residues. Germline values: CDR1 MNHEY, CDR2 SVGAGI. The CDR3 spells CASSYGVGTGDRFTDTQYF.

This chain joins TRBV4-3 and TRBJ2-5; TCRdb lists TRBD1, though no DNA is available to test this call. The germline CDR1 and CDR2 sequences are LGHNA and YSLEER. The CDR3 is made up of 16 amino acids. The CDR3 loop reads CASSQVLSPQIETQYF.

The chain combines TRBV7-8 with TRBJ2-2; TCRdb names TRBD1, which stays unverified in the absence of DNA. Germline V lookup: CDR1 SGHVS, CDR2 FQNEAQ. There are 14 residues in the CDR3. The CDR3 spells CASSPGAGTGELFF.

This rearrangement joins TRBV4-3 to TRBJ1-2; TCRdb lists TRBD1, though no DNA is available to test this call. CDR1 is LGHNA and CDR2 is YSLEER in the germline V gene. CDR3 length: 14 amino acids. CDR3 region: CASSADRAAGGYTF.

This clonotype is labeled medium-sized based on frequency. This chain joins TRBV7-9 and TRBJ2-1. Germline CDR1 is SEHNR and CDR2 is FQNEAQ (reference sequence). The CDR3 consists of 16 residues. CDR3 sequence reads: CASSPPSGSSYNEQFF.

This clonotype is identified as medium-sized from frequency. V gene TRBV4-3 combines with J gene TRBJ2-1; TCRdb proposes TRBD1, but this gene call is untestable without DNA. This CDR3 has 16 residues. The germline CDR1 and CDR2 sequences are LGHNA and YSLEER. The CDR3 sequence: CASSQTRDSSYNEQFF.

J is TRBJ1-2 and V is TRBV29-1; checking the TCRdb D call of TRBD1 is not possible without DNA. Germline lookup yields CDR1 SQVTM and CDR2 ANQGSEA. The CDR3 runs to 11 residues. The CDR3 sequence: CSVEGGDGYTF.

This sequence joins TRBV14 and TRBJ2-3; the D call from TCRdb, TRBD2, cannot be confirmed without DNA. CDR3 length equals 15 residues. Germline loops: CDR1 SGHDN, CDR2 FVKESK. The CDR3 protein is CASSQIAGDRDTQYF.

The chain employs TRBV5-4 and TRBJ1-1; no DNA is available, so the TRBD1 call from TCRdb remains unchecked. This CDR3 is built from 13 residues. CDR1 and CDR2 (germline): SGHNT, YYREEE (reference sequence). The CDR3 region is CASSPDSHPEAFF.

The rearrangement joins TRBV25-1 to TRBJ1-1. The germline V gene encodes CDR1 MGHDK and CDR2 SYGVNS. The CDR3 contains 13 residues. The chain's CDR3 is CASSEYKGSEAFF. The full variable domain, completed using reference TRBV25-1 and TRBJ1-1, is EADIYQTPRYLVIGTGKKITLECSQTMGHDKMYWYQQDPGMELHLIHYSYGVNSTEKGDLSSESTVSRIRTEHFPLTLESARPSHTSQYLCASSEYKGSEAFFGQGTRLTVV.

The J gene is TRBJ2-7, the V gene TRBV3-1; as DNA is missing, the TRBD1 call by TCRdb cannot be tested. Germline CDR1 and CDR2: LGHDT and YNNKEL (reference sequence). The CDR3 has 15 amino acids. CDR3 region: CASSQGEWQGYEQYF.

V gene TRBV29-1 combines with J gene TRBJ2-1; TCRdb proposes TRBD1, but this gene call is untestable without DNA. The CDR3 extends over 14 amino acids. The germline gives CDR1 SQVTM, CDR2 ANQGSEA. The CDR3 region is CSVTGDTFDNEQFF.

The V call is TRBV4-2, the J call TRBJ2-5. In germline, CDR1 is LGHNA, CDR2 YNFKEQ. This CDR3 is built from 14 residues. CDR3 protein: CASSQESLQETQYF.

Measured by frequency, this clonotype is medium-sized. The rearrangement joins TRBV7-3 to TRBJ2-2; there is no DNA to check the TCRdb D call of TRBD1. Germline values: CDR1 SGHTA, CDR2 FQGTGA. The CDR3 has 17 residues. CDR3 loop: CASSLTTGTENPGELFF. Based on the CDR3 plus reference TRBV7-3 and TRBJ2-2, the full variable domain is GAGVSQTPSNKVTEKGKYVELRCDPISGHTALYWYRQSLGQGPEFLIYFQGTGAADDSGLPNDRFFAVRPEGSVSTLKIQRTERGDSAVYLCASSLTTGTENPGELFFGEGSRLTVL.

Frequency places this clonotype as medium-sized. The chain employs TRBV21-1 and TRBJ2-1; TCRdb's D call of TRBD1 is untestable without DNA. TRBV21-1 is a pseudogene segment. The CDR3 is made up of 23 amino acids. The CDR3 reads CASSKKRSGGASIVCGSYNEQFF.

Measured by frequency, this clonotype is medium-sized. The chain is built from TRBV20-1 and TRBJ1-2. From germline, CDR1 is DFQATT and CDR2 SNEGSKA (reference sequence). The CDR3 loop spans 16 amino acids. The chain's CDR3 is CSASFPPELTNYGYTF.

The chain carries TRBV29-1 and TRBJ2-5; absent DNA, TCRdb's TRBD2 call cannot be checked. CDR3 length equals 16 residues. Germline CDR1 and CDR2: SQVTM and ANQGSEA. CDR3 amino acids: CSVEEGLTGREETQYF.

The chain employs TRBV7-2 and TRBJ2-5; the TCRdb call, TRBD2, lacks DNA for checking. CDR1 and CDR2 (germline): SGHTA, FQGNSA. CDR3 length: 16 residues. The CDR3 reads CASSGLAGPGEETQYF. Complete variable domain (other parts from reference TRBV7-2 and TRBJ2-5): GAGVSQSPSNKVTEKGKDVELRCDPISGHTALYWYRQSLGQGLEFLIYFQGNSAPDKSGLPSDRFSAERTGGSVSTLTIQRTQQEDSAVYLCASSGLAGPGEETQYFGPGTRLLVL.

V is TRBV7-2 and J is TRBJ2-7; the TCRdb D gene call, TRBD2, has no DNA to confirm it. Germline V gene data show CDR1 as SGHTA and CDR2 as FQGNSA. The CDR3 has 15 amino acids. The CDR3 region is CASRLGERGGDEQYF.